Given below is one T cell receptor beta chain in context. With 6 bases removed from V and 1 base from J, the gap between germline ends came to 10 bases. CDR3 size: 14 residues. Germline values: CDR1 MNHEY, CDR2 SVGAGI. Some clones are missing from TCRdb's copy, which holds only in-frame ones; the method was immunoSEQ multiplex PCR. The top ten hold around 0.73% of the sample, which has about 77,000 clones, 80% to 90% seen once. The entry originates in a study of OX40 agonist ivuxolimab in advanced cancers. The rearrangement links TRBV6-5 to TRBJ1-5; D gene unclear. The sequence was obtained from an adult with an advanced solid tumor such as melanoma, head and neck, liver or kidney cancer. Sequences were derived from CD4+ or CD8+ T cells sorted from blood, sampled in a trial of the OX40 agonist ivuxolimab. The CDR3 sequence is CASSPTYSNQPQHF. CDR3 DNA: TGTGCCAGCAGCCCCACATACAGCAATCAGCCCCAGCATTTT.